This T cell receptor beta chain was captured by sequencing in a study of blood T cell repertoires in COVID-19. Looking at the study overall: Spain, Italy and the United States supplied samples that represented acute and convalescent COVID-19. Sources were T cells, B-cell-depleted T cells, or PBMCs; the material itself was cDNA or gDNA.

Libraries were prepared by immunoSEQ multiplex PCR; TCRdb keeps only in-frame clonotypes and omits some of them. The sample has over 70,000 clones; roughly 76% are singletons. The sample taken for sequencing was peripheral blood. The clonotype was recovered from a man between 65 and 85 years old with active or convalescent COVID-19.

DNA of the CDR3: TGTGCCATCAGGGGTAGCGGGGCAAGCGCAGATACGCAGTATTTT. As protein: CAIRGSGASADTQYF. The chain couples TRBV10-3 to TRBJ2-3; 8 positions match TRBD2. This CDR3 has 15 amino acids. Looked up from germline, CDR1 is ENHRY and CDR2 is SYGVKD. V trimming: 6 bases; J trimming: 4 bases; junction bases outside the gene matches: 9.